The clone carrying this T cell receptor (beta chain) was seen more than once but under ten times. This entry comes from a study of blood T cell repertoires in COVID-19. Across the whole study: Donors in the United States, Italy and Spain gave samples during acute or convalescent COVID-19. Sources were T cells, B-cell-depleted T cells, or PBMCs; the material itself was cDNA or gDNA.

Original data processing: Estimated nucleated cell counts came from reference gene primer amplification. Clones were sequenced by immunoSEQ multiplex PCR, and TCRdb holds only the in-frame ones, with some missing. Clone size and the V and J calls come from that table; the DNA yielded D and trimming. The sample lists around 67,000 clones, just under 85% occurring once. The V segment lost 5 bases and the J segment 9 bases; nucleotides outside the gene matches: 7. Germline V gene lookup returns CDR1 MGHRA and CDR2 YSYEKL. The CDR3 sequence is 14 residues long. The sequenced material came from peripheral blood. This sequence was found in a man aged 65 to 85 with acute or convalescent COVID-19. The gene calls are TRBV4-1 and TRBJ2-2; TRBD2 matches at 9 bases. In DNA form, the CDR3 reads TGCGCCAGCAGCGTTGCGGGAGGGCCTTGGGAGCTGTTTTTT. Protein sequence: CASSVAGGPWELFF.